The clone carrying this T cell receptor (beta chain) was observed a handful of times. Its cognate antigen is unknown. These data originate in a study of blood T cells in healthy people across ages. CDR1 and CDR2 from the germline V gene are SGHRS and YFSETQ. The CDR3 is made up of 20 amino acids. The V and J ends lost 1 base and 1 base respectively, with 24 bases between them. It was with a sample-barcoded 5' primer and a J-beta primer mix that a second PCR of roughly 7 to 12 cycles was run. Every molecule of cDNA carried a tag from a template-switch adaptor with 12 random nucleotides. One entry per CDR3 protein results from TCRdb running MiXCR on the 5' RACE reads. Seen here are hundreds of thousands of distinct CDR3 sequences, 58% observed once, and the top ten hold 20% to 25%. Study results and limitations: The long-lived group displayed more naive CD4+ cells, plus higher diversity, than the aged donors did. Getting older went along with TCR beta diversity per million T cells dropping roughly linearly.

The origin of this receptor is a man aged 25 to 40 in good health. Material for sequencing was blood. This chain connects TRBV5-1 to TRBJ2-1; D gene uncertain. CDR3 residues: CASSLRFATGPTKSYNEQFF. CDR3 bases: TGCGCCAGCAGCTTGAGGTTTGCAACCGGACCGACGAAGTCCTACAATGAGCAGTTCTTC.